The clone carrying this T cell receptor beta chain has ten or more counts. TCR beta CDR3 sequences were amplified from RNA transcripts. With the HTBI primer set, the TCR CDR3 went through a first round of RT-PCR. TCRdb passed the multiplex PCR reads through MiXCR, listing each CDR3 protein once. The repertoire holds 250,000 to 400,000 distinct CDR3 sequences, around 13% seen once, with approximately 35% in the top ten. V was trimmed by 7 bases and J by 0 bases, leaving 9 bases between them. The CDR3 extends over 13 amino acids. Germline V lookup: CDR1 SNHLY, CDR2 FYNNEI. Diagnosing involved the use of clinical symptoms, serum thyroxine and TRAb, thyroid ultrasound and orbital computed tomography. The data were taken from a study of T cells in Graves' hyperthyroidism and ophthalmopathy.

This sequence originates from a woman aged 40 to 50 with Graves' ophthalmopathy. The chain uses TRBV2 and TRBJ2-5; D ambiguous. The sample comprised blood. Written as DNA, the CDR3 is TGTGCCAGCACCGACGGGTACCAAGAGACCCAGTACTTC. Translating gives CASTDGYQETQYF. The full variable domain, rest sourced from reference TRBV2 and TRBJ2-5, is EPEVTQTPSHQVTQMGQEVILRCVPISNHLYFYWYRQILGQKVEFLVSFYNNEISEKSEIFDDQFSVERPDGSNFTLKIRSTKLEDSAMYFCASTDGYQETQYFGPGTRLLVL.